This T cell receptor beta chain was recorded in a study of blood T cell repertoires in COVID-19. The protocol was immunoSEQ multiplex PCR, while the TCRdb copy is restricted to in-frame clones and leaves out a portion. The sample consists of fewer than 500,000 clones, 70% to 90% of them appearing once. Germline CDR1 reads KGHDR; CDR2 reads SFDVKD. Trimming removed 1 base at V and 2 bases at J, with 11 bases between. The CDR3 is 16 residues long. The chain couples TRBV24-1 to TRBJ2-4; D is possibly TRBD1 (6 bases). The receptor was derived from a woman in her late teens or twenties with acute COVID-19. Material for sequencing was PBMCs or T cells enriched from blood (not recorded which). As DNA, the CDR3 is TGTGCCACCAGTGATTTATATAGGGACACCAAAAACATTCAGTACTTC. Translating gives CATSDLYRDTKNIQYF.